The present entry profiles one T cell receptor (beta chain) with its context. The data originate from a study of blood T cell repertoires in COVID-19. About the study: Acute-phase and convalescent COVID-19 samples originated in the United States, Italy and Spain.

In the authors' methods: Quantification of nucleated cells was approximated via reference gene primer amplification. Data came from immunoSEQ multiplex PCR; TCRdb stores just in-frame clones and leaves some out. Clonal size and the V and J genes are those of that table, whereas D and trimming came from the DNA. The data contain approximately 210,000 clones, approximately 86% of them singletons. Individuals drawn from under 30 US areas were about 18 to 95 years old. Participant reports of clinical history set cohort assignment. Germline loops: CDR1 KGHSH, CDR2 LQKENI. Trimming left V 6 bases short and J 3 bases short, with 21 bases between. This CDR3 is 17 amino acids long.

The sample was PBMCs or T cells enriched from blood (not recorded which). This chain joins TRBV18 and TRBJ2-1, with D perhaps matching TRBD2 (6 bases). This clonotype was sampled from a woman aged 45-59 years with acute COVID-19. The CDR3 nucleotides are TGTGCCAGCTCCCTCAATAATCCGGGAGACCTCTACAATGAGCAGTTCTTC. As protein: CASSLNNPGDLYNEQFF.